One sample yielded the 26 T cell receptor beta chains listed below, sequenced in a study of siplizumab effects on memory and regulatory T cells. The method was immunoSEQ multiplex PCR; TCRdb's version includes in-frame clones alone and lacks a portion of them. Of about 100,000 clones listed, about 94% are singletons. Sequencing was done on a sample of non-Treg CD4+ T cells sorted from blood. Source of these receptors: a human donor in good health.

The CDR3 bases are TGTGCCAGCAGTACTGGCCAGACCCAGTACTTC. Translated, it gives CASSTGQTQYF. This rearrangement joins TRBV6-6 to TRBJ2-5; D not resolved. The ends were cut back, 5 bases at V and 6 bases at J, with 7 bases in the middle. CDR3 size: 11 residues. The germline gives CDR1 MNHNY, CDR2 SVGAGI (reference sequence).

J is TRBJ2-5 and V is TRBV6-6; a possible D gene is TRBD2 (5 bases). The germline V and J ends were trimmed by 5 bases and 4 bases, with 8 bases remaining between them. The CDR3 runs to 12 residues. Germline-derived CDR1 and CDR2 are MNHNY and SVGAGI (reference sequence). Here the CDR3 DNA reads TGTGCCAGCAGTCCACGGGGAGAGACCCAGTACTTC. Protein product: CASSPRGETQYF.

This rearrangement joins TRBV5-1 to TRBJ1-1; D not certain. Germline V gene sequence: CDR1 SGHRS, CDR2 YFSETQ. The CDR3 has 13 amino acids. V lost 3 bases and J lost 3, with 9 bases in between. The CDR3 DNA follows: TGCGCCAGCAGCTATTTTGATGACACTGAAGCTTTCTTT. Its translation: CASSYFDDTEAFF.

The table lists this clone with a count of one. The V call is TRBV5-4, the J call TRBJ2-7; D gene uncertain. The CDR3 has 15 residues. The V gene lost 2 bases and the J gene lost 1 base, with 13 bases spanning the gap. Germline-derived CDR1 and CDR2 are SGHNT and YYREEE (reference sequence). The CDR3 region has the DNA TGTGCCAGCAGCTTTGAAATATCGCAATCCTACGAGCAGTACTTC. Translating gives CASSFEISQSYEQYF.

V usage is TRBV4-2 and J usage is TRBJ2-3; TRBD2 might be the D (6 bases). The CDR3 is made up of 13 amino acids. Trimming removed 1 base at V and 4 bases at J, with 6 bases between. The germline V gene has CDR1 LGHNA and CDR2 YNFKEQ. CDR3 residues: CASSQGLADTQYF. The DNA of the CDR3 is TGTGCCAGCAGCCAAGGACTAGCAGATACGCAGTATTTT.

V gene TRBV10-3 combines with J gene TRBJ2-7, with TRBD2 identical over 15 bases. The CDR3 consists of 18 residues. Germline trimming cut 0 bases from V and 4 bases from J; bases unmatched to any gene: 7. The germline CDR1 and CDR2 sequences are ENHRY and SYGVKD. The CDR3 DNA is TGTGCCATCAGTGAGTCAGGACTAGCGGGAGGGCCGCTGTACGAGCAGTACTTC. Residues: CAISESGLAGGPLYEQYF.

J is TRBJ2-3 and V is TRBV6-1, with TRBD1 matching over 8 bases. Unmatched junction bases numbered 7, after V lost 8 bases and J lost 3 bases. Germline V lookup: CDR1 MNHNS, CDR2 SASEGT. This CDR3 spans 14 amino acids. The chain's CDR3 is CASSEDRVTDTQYF. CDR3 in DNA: TGTGCCAGCTCCGAGGACAGGGTAACAGATACGCAGTATTTT.

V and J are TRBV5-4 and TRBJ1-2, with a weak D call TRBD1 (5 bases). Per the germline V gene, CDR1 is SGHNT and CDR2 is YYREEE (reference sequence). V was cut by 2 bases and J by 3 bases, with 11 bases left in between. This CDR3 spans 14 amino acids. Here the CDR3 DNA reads TGTGCCAGCAGCTTTTCGGAGGGGTACTATGGCTACACCTTC. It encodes CASSFSEGYYGYTF.

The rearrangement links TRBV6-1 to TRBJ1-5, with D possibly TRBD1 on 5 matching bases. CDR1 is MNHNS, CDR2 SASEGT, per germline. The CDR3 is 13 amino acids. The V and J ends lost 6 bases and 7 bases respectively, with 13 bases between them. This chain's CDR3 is CASRKQTEQPQHF. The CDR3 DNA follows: TGTGCCAGCAGGAAACAGACAGAACAGCCCCAGCATTTT.

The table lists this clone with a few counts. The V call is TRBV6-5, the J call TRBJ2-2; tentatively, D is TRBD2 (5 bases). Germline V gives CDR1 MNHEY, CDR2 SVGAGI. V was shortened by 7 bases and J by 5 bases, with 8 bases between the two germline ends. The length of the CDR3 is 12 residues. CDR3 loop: CASTRGTGELFF. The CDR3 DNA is TGTGCCAGCACAAGAGGGACCGGGGAGCTGTTTTTT.

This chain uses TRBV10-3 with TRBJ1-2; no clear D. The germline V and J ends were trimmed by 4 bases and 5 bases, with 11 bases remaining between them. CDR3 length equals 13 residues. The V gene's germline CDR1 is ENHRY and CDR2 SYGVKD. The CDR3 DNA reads TGTGCCATCAGTGTGGAACGGGTATATGGCTACACCTTC. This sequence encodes CAISVERVYGYTF.

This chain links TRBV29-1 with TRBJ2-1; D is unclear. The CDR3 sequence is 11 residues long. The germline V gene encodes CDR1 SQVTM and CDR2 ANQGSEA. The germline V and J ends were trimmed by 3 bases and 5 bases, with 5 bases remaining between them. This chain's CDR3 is CSVDNNNEQFF. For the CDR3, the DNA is TGCAGCGTTGACAACAACAATGAGCAGTTCTTC.

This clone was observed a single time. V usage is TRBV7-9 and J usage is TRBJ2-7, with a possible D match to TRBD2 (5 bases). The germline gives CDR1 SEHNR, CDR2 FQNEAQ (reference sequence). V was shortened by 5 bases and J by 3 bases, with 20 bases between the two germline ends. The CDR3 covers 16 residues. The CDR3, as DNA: TGTGCCAGCAGCCCGCCCCCGGGAAGATCAAACTACGAGCAGTACTTC. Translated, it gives CASSPPPGRSNYEQYF.

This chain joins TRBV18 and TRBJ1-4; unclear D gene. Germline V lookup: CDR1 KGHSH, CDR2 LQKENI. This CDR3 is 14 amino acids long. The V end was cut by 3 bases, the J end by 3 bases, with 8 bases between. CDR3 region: CASSPEASNEKLFF. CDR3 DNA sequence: TGTGCCAGCTCACCCGAGGCTTCTAATGAAAAACTGTTTTTT.

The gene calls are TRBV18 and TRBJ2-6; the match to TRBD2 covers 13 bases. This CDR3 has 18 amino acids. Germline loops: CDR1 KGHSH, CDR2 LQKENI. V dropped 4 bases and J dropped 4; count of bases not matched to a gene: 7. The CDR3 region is CASSRSGLAGTGANVLTF. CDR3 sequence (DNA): TGTGCCAGCTCACGGTCGGGACTAGCGGGGACCGGGGCCAACGTCCTGACTTTC.

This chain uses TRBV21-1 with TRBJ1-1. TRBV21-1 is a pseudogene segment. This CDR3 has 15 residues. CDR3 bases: TGTGCCAGCAGCAAACAGCCCGGGAGGGACACTGAAGCTTTCTTT. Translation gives CASSKQPGRDTEAFF.

The CDR3 spells CASSLGLAGLTDTQYF. For the CDR3, the DNA is TGTGCCAGCAGCTTGGGACTAGCGGGACTGACAGATACGCAGTATTTT. This chain connects TRBV11-3 to TRBJ2-3, with TRBD2 matching 13 bases. The CDR3 loop spans 16 amino acids. The J segment lost 3 bases and the V segment lost 3 bases, leaving 3 bases of the junction unmatched. The germline gives CDR1 SGHNT, CDR2 YENEEA.

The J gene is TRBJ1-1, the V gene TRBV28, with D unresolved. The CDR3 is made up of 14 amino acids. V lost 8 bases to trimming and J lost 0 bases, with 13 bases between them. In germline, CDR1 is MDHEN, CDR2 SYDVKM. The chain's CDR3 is CASYLKPMNTEAFF. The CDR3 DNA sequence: TGTGCCAGCTATCTTAAACCGATGAACACTGAAGCTTTCTTT. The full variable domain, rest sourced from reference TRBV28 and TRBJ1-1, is DVKVTQSSRYLVKRTGEKVFLECVQDMDHENMFWYRQDPGLGLRLIYFSYDVKMKEKGDIPEGYSVSREKKERFSLILESASTNQTSMYLCASYLKPMNTEAFFGQGTRLTVV.

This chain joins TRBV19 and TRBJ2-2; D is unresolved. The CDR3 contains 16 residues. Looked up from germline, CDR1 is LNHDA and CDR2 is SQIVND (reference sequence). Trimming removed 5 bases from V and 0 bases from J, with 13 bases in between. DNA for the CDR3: TGTGCCAGTAGTCCCCACCGAGCGACGAACACCGGGGAGCTGTTTTTT. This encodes CASSPHRATNTGELFF.

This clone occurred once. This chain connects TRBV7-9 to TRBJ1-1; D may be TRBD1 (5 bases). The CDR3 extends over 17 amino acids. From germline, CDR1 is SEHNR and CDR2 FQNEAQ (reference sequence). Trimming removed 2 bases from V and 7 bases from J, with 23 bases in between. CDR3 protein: CASSLSKVGQGRLEAFF. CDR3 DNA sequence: TGTGCCAGCAGCTTATCCAAAGTTGGGCAGGGTCGTCTTGAAGCTTTCTTT.

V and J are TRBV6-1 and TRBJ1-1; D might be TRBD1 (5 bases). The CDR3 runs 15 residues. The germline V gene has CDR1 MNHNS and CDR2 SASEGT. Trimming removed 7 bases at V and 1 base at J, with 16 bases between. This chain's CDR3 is CASTTAGGRNTEAFF. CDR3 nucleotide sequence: TGTGCCAGCACCACCGCGGGGGGGAGGAACACTGAAGCTTTCTTT.

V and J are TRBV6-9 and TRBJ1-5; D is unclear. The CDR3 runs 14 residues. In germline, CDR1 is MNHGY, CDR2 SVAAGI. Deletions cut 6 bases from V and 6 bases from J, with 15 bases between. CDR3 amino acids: CASRIDQFGQPQHF. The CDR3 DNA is TGTGCCAGCAGGATAGATCAGTTCGGTCAGCCCCAGCATTTT.

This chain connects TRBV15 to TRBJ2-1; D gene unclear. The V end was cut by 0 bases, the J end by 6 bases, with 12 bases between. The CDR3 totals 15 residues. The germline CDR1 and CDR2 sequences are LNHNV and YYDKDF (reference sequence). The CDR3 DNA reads TGTGCCACCAGCAGAGATCTCCCCCTCGGCAATGAGCAGTTCTTC. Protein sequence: CATSRDLPLGNEQFF.

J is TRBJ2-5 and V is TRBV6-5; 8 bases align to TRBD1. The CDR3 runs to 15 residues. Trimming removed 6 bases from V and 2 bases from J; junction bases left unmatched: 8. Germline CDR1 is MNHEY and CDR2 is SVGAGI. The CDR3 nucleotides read TGTGCCAGCAGCCTTCAGGGGGCTAAACAAGAGACCCAGTACTTC. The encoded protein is CASSLQGAKQETQYF.

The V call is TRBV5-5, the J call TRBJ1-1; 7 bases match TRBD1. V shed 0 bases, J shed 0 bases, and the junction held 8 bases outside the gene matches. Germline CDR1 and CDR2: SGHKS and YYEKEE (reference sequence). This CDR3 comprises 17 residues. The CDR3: CASSLEGGLLMNTEAFF. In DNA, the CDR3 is TGTGCCAGCAGCTTGGAAGGGGGCCTCCTTATGAACACTGAAGCTTTCTTT.

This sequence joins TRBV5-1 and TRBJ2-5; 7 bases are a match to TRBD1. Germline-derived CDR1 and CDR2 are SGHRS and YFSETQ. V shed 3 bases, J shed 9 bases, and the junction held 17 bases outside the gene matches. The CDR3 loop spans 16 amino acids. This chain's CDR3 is CASSSVGTAPRRAQYF. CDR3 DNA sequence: TGCGCCAGCAGCTCGGTAGGGACAGCTCCTCGTCGGGCCCAGTACTTC.